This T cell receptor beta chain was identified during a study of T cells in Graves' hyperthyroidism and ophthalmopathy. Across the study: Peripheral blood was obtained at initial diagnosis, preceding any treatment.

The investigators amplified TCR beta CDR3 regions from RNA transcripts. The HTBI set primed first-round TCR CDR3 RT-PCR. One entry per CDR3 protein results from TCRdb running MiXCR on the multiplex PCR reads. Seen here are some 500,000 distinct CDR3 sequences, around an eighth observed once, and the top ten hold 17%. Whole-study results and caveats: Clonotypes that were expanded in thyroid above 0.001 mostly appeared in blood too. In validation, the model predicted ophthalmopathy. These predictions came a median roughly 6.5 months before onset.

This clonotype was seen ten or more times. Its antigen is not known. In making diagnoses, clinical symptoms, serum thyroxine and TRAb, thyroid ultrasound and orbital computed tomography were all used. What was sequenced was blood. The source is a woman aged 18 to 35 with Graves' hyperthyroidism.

The DNA of the CDR3 is TGTGCCAGCATCCTCGCAGGACAGGGGGTGGGAAACACCGGGGAGCTGTTTTTT. It yields the protein CASILAGQGVGNTGELFF. This chain links TRBV12-3 or TRBV12-4 with TRBJ2-2; the match to TRBD1 covers 10 bases. There are 18 residues in the CDR3. Germline trimming cut 7 bases from V and 2 bases from J; bases unmatched to any gene: 13.